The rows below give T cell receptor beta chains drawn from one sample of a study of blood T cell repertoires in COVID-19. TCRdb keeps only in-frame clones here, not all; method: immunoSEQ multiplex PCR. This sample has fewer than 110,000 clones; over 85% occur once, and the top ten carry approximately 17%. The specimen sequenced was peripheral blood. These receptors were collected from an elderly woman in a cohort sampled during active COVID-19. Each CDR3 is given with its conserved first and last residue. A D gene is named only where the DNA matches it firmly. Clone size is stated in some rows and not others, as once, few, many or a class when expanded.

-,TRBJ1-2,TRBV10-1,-,CASSPDSISNYGYTF,TGCGCCAGCAGCCCGGACAGCATCTCTAACTATGGCTACACCTTC
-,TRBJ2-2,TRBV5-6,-,CASSLNTRELFF,TGTGCCAGCAGCTTAAATACACGGGAGCTGTTTTTT
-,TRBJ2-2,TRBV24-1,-,CATSDPGQTTGELFF,TGTGCCACCAGTGATCCGGGACAAACCACCGGGGAGCTGTTTTTT
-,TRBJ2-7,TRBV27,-,CASRATWDTSYEQYF,TGTGCCAGCAGGGCGACCTGGGACACTTCCTACGAGCAGTACTTC
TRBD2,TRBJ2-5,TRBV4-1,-,CASSQDFGGGPFETQYF,TGCGCCAGCAGCCAAGATTTCGGGGGGGGGCCCTTCGAGACCCAGTACTTC
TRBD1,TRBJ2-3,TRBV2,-,CASSRTGLDTQYF,TGTGCCAGCAGTCGGACAGGGTTAGATACGCAGTATTTT
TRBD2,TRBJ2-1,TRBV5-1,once,CASSLVMGLAGGGEQFF,TGCGCCAGCAGCTTGGTTATGGGTCTAGCGGGAGGGGGTGAGCAGTTCTTC
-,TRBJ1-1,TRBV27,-,CASGGGWTEAFF,TGTGCCAGCGGGGGGGGGTGGACTGAAGCTTTCTTT
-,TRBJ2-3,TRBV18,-,CASSPAGRLTDTQYF,TGTGCCAGCTCACCAGCGGGACGCCTGACAGATACGCAGTATTTT
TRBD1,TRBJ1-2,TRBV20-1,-,CSASADRDHGYTF,TGCAGTGCTAGTGCGGACAGGGATCATGGCTACACCTTC
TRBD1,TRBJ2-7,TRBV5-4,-,CASSLGGQGTYEQYF,TGTGCCAGCAGCTTGGGGGGACAGGGGACATACGAGCAGTACTTC
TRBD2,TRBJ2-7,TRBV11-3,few,CASSLGGLAGDEQYF,TGTGCCAGCAGCTTAGGGGGACTAGCGGGAGACGAGCAGTACTTC
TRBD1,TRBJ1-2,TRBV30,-,CASTGTGSRRVGYTF,TGTGCCTCCACCGGGACAGGGAGCCGTAGGGTGGGCTACACCTTC
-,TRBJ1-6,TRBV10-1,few,CASSGGSGSPLHF,TGCGCCAGCAGTGGAGGGTCAGGTTCACCCCTCCACTTT
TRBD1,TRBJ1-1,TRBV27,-,CASIGWTGGPTEAFF,TGTGCCAGCATTGGGTGGACAGGGGGGCCGACTGAAGCTTTCTTT
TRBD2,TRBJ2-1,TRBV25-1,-,CASSEYGGAYNEQFF,TGTGCCAGCAGTGAATACGGGGGGGCTTATAATGAGCAGTTCTTC
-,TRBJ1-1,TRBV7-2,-,CASSFAGNTEAFF,TGTGCCAGCAGCTTCGCAGGGAACACTGAAGCTTTCTTT
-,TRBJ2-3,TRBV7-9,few,CASSRIQQPSTDTQYF,TGTGCCAGCAGCCGTATCCAACAGCCTAGCACAGATACGCAGTATTTT
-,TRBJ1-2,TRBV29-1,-,CSVDTGNYGYTF,TGCAGCGTGGACACAGGGAACTATGGCTACACCTTC
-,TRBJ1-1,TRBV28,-,CASSWTPTEAFF,TGTGCCAGCAGTTGGACACCCACTGAAGCTTTCTTT
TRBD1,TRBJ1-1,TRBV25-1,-,CASRTGQQNTEAFF,TGTGCCAGCAGGACGGGACAGCAGAACACTGAAGCTTTCTTT
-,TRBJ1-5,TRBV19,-,CATTTSGGIGTQHF,TGTGCCACAACGACATCTGGAGGGATTGGGACCCAGCATTTT